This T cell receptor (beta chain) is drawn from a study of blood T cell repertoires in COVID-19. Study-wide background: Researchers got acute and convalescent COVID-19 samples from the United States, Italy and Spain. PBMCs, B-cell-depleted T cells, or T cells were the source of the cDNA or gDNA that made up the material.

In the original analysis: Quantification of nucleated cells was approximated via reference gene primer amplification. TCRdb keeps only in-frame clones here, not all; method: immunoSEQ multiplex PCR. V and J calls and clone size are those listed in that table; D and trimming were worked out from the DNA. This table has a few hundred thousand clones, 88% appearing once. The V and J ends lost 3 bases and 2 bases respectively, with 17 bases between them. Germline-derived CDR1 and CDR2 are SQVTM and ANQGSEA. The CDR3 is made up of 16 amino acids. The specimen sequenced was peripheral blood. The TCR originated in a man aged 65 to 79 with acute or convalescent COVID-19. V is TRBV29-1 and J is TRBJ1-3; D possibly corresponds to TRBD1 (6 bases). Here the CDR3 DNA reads TGCAGCGTTGACATGTCAGGGGAATTGGCTGGAAACACCATATATTTT. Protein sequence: CSVDMSGELAGNTIYF. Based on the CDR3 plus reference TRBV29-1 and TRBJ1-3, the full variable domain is SAVISQKPSRDICQRGTSLTIQCQVDSQVTMMFWYRQQPGQSLTLIATANQGSEATYESGFVIDKFPISRPNLTFSTLTVSNMSPEDSSIYLCSVDMSGELAGNTIYFGEGSWLTVV.